This T cell receptor beta chain is drawn from a study of shared clonotypes between healthy human individuals. Germline V gene data show CDR1 as MNHEY and CDR2 as SVGAGI. The length of the CDR3 is 15 residues. V lost 4 bases, J lost 4 bases, and 8 bases stayed unmatched. Some clones are missing from TCRdb's copy, which holds only in-frame ones; the method was immunoSEQ multiplex PCR. The data contain about 600,000 clones, just over 75% of them singletons. This clone was recorded once. The chain carries TRBV6-5 and TRBJ2-5, with TRBD2 identical over 8 bases. This receptor was obtained from a woman aged 40 to 50 in good health. Some clones in this sample may be carry-over from other donors' samples. Sequenced material: PBMCs. The CDR3 reads CASSSIVAGTETQYF. CDR3 DNA: TGTGCCAGCAGTTCGATTGTAGCGGGGACAGAGACCCAGTACTTC.